What follows are 30 T cell receptor beta chains derived from one specimen sequenced in a study of blood T cell repertoires in COVID-19. TCRdb's table, derived via immunoSEQ multiplex PCR, lists solely in-frame clones and lacks some. The sample includes about 53,000 clones, roughly four fifths seen only once; the top ten take around 2.8%. The sequenced sample consisted of peripheral blood. Every receptor here comes from a woman between 55 and 75 years old with acute or convalescent COVID-19.

This clone was counted a few times. The V gene is TRBV15, the J gene TRBJ2-7; TRBD2 matches at 13 bases. V shed 6 bases and J 6 bases; nucleotides not matched to a gene: 5. The germline V gene has CDR1 LNHNV and CDR2 YYDKDF (reference sequence). CDR3 length: 14 amino acids. CDR3 in DNA: TGTGCCACCAGTACGGGACTAGCGGGAACCGAGCAGTACTTC. This encodes CATSTGLAGTEQYF.

Concerning this clone: In the same sample, other DNA sequences code for this CDR3. The chain links TRBV28 to TRBJ1-1; 7 bases align to TRBD1. This CDR3 has 12 residues. Germline CDR1 MDHEN, CDR2 SYDVKM. J lost 5 bases, V lost 6 bases, and 3 bases had no gene match. CDR3 amino acids: CASRTGYTEAFF. The CDR3 nucleotides are TGTGCCAGCAGGACAGGGTATACTGAAGCTTTCTTT.

CDR3: CASSLGQGAAEAFF. For the CDR3, the DNA is TGCGCCAGCAGCTTGGGACAGGGCGCGGCTGAAGCTTTCTTT. V and J are TRBV5-1 and TRBJ1-1; TRBD1 matches 7 bases. The germline V gene encodes CDR1 SGHRS and CDR2 YFSETQ. With V trimmed by 0 bases and J by 6 bases, 5 bases remained unmatched. The CDR3 is 14 residues long.

This chain links TRBV7-9 with TRBJ1-2, with D maybe TRBD1 (5 bases). CDR3 size: 12 residues. The germline CDR1 and CDR2 sequences are SEHNR and FQNEAQ (reference sequence). V dropped 11 bases and J dropped 8 bases, with 18 bases sitting between them. The CDR3 protein is CAAGEGLVGYTF. CDR3 in DNA: TGTGCCGCCGGGGAGGGGTTGGTGGGCTACACCTTC.

There are a few counts of this clone. The chain has TRBV15 and TRBJ2-7, with 10 positions matching TRBD2. With 0 bases clipped from V and 5 bases from J, the junction kept 10 bases outside the gene matches. The CDR3 is 17 residues long. CDR1 and CDR2 (germline): LNHNV, YYDKDF (reference sequence). The CDR3 DNA is TGTGCCACCAGCAGAGATCAGTGGCTAGCGGGAGCCCACGAGCAGTACTTC. Translating it yields CATSRDQWLAGAHEQYF.

The chain links TRBV5-1 to TRBJ1-2; D is perhaps TRBD1 (6 bases). The CDR3 has 17 amino acids. Trimming removed 1 base at V and 1 base at J, with 17 bases between. The germline gives CDR1 SGHRS, CDR2 YFSETQ. The CDR3 bases are TGCGCCAGCAGCTTGACGGGGTACAGGGATAATAACTATGGCTACACCTTC. Its protein is CASSLTGYRDNNYGYTF.

This chain uses TRBV11-3 with TRBJ1-1; D not certain. Trimming removed 1 base at V and 10 bases at J, with 13 bases between. This CDR3 comprises 13 residues. The V gene's germline CDR1 is SGHNT and CDR2 YENEEA. This CDR3 reads CASSLGSWERAFF. The CDR3 DNA follows: TGTGCCAGCAGCTTAGGGTCATGGGAGCGAGCTTTCTTT.

This clone is classed as medium-sized. The chain combines TRBV6-5 with TRBJ2-1; 9 bases match TRBD1. Germline V lookup: CDR1 MNHEY, CDR2 SVGAGI. The CDR3 runs 15 residues. Losses at the gene ends were 6 bases for V and 4 bases for J; bases not matched to a gene: 7. This CDR3 reads CASRYRDRAYNEQFF. In DNA, the CDR3 is TGTGCCAGCAGGTACCGGGACAGGGCTTACAATGAGCAGTTCTTC.

CDR3: CASGGQAYSNQPQHF. Written as DNA, the CDR3 is TGTGCCAGTGGCGGGCAGGCCTATAGCAATCAGCCCCAGCATTTT. The J gene is TRBJ1-5, the V gene TRBV6-5; no firm D call. Trimming left V 9 bases short and J 0 bases short, with 15 bases between. Germline loops: CDR1 MNHEY, CDR2 SVGAGI. This CDR3 has 15 amino acids.

The chain links TRBV7-3 to TRBJ2-1; the D gene is possibly TRBD2 (6 bases). Germline loops: CDR1 SGHTA, CDR2 FQGTGA. Trimming removed 5 bases at V and 10 bases at J, with 12 bases between. The CDR3 has 12 residues. In DNA form, the CDR3 reads TGTGCCAGCAGCCCAGGCGGGGTAGAGCAGTTCTTC. Residues: CASSPGGVEQFF.

This clone was seen a few times. V gene TRBV7-2 combines with J gene TRBJ1-2; no firm D call. Looked up from germline, CDR1 is SGHTA and CDR2 is FQGNSA. V was clipped by 1 base and J by 4 bases, with 10 bases between them. The CDR3 sequence is 14 residues long. CDR3 in amino acids: CASSLGGSSYGYTF. In DNA, the CDR3 is TGTGCCAGCAGCTTAGGCGGCAGTAGCTATGGCTACACCTTC. Complete variable domain (other parts from reference TRBV7-2 and TRBJ1-2): GAGVSQSPSNKVTEKGKDVELRCDPISGHTALYWYRQSLGQGLEFLIYFQGNSAPDKSGLPSDRFSAERTGGSVSTLTIQRTQQEDSAVYLCASSLGGSSYGYTFGSGTRLTVV.

J is TRBJ2-1 and V is TRBV5-1; no firm D call. There are 14 residues in the CDR3. Between the trimmed V and J ends, which lost 7 bases and 3 bases, there was a span of 14 bases. CDR1 is SGHRS, CDR2 YFSETQ, per germline. The CDR3 here is CASSSNDFYNEQFF. DNA for the CDR3: TGCGCCAGCTCGTCGAACGACTTCTACAATGAGCAGTTCTTC.

The rearrangement uses TRBV14 and TRBJ1-3; TRBD1 matches 7 bases. This CDR3 is built from 16 residues. Germline trimming cut 4 bases from V and 0 bases from J; bases unmatched to any gene: 6. Germline V gives CDR1 SGHDN, CDR2 FVKESK. CDR3 nucleotides: TGTGCCAGCAGCCCCCTGACAGGGAGCTCTGGAAACACCATATATTTT. This sequence encodes CASSPLTGSSGNTIYF.

The J gene is TRBJ2-1, the V gene TRBV19, with 12 positions matching TRBD2. The germline V gene has CDR1 LNHDA and CDR2 SQIVND (reference sequence). V lost 5 bases to trimming and J lost 4 bases; unmatched junction nucleotides: 3. The CDR3 runs to 15 residues. The CDR3 protein is CASSQGLAGYNEQFF. The CDR3 DNA reads TGTGCCAGTAGTCAAGGACTAGCGGGATACAATGAGCAGTTCTTC. Looking up the rest from reference TRBV19 and TRBJ2-1 gives the full variable domain: DGGITQSPKYLFRKEGQNVTLSCEQNLNHDAMYWYRQDPGQGLRLIYYSQIVNDFQKGDIAEGYSVSREKKESFPLTVTSAQKNPTAFYLCASSQGLAGYNEQFFGPGTRLTVL.

The rearrangement links TRBV28 to TRBJ2-3; weak D call: TRBD2 (6 bases). Germline V gene lookup returns CDR1 MDHEN and CDR2 SYDVKM. The V end lost 9 bases, the J end lost 8 bases, and 15 bases lay between the germline ends. This CDR3 comprises 12 residues. CDR3 nucleotides: TGTGCCAGTACCACGTGGAGGGGTACGCAGTATTTT. Amino acid sequence: CASTTWRGTQYF.

The chain combines TRBV25-1 with TRBJ1-6, with a weak D call TRBD1 (6 bases). Between the trimmed V and J ends, which lost 0 bases and 12 bases, there was a span of 9 bases. CDR1 and CDR2 from the germline V gene are MGHDK and SYGVNS. The CDR3 covers 13 residues. CDR3 DNA sequence: TGTGCCAGCAGTGAATATAGAGGGGGACCCCTCCACTTT. Translation: CASSEYRGGPLHF.

J is TRBJ1-2 and V is TRBV4-2, with D uncertain. Deletions cut 0 bases from V and 6 bases from J, with 5 bases between. Per germline, CDR1 LGHNA and CDR2 YNFKEQ. The CDR3 runs 12 residues. The CDR3 DNA is TGTGCCAGCAGCCAAGAAAGAGATGGCTACACCTTC. This codes for CASSQERDGYTF.

The CDR3 coding sequence is TGTGCCATCAGTCCCCAGGCATACGGCTACACCTTC. This encodes CAISPQAYGYTF. The chain combines TRBV10-3 with TRBJ1-2; the D is unclear. Germline CDR1 reads ENHRY; CDR2 reads SYGVKD. V was clipped by 5 bases and J by 8 bases, with 12 bases between them. This CDR3 spans 12 amino acids.

The chain joins TRBV28 to TRBJ2-1, with 14 bases that match TRBD2. CDR1 is MDHEN, CDR2 SYDVKM, per germline. The CDR3 sequence is 16 residues long. J lost 8 bases, V lost 5 bases, and 8 bases had no gene match. The chain's CDR3 is CASSRLAGGLGDEQFF. CDR3 nucleotide sequence: TGTGCCAGCAGTCGACTAGCGGGGGGGCTTGGAGATGAGCAGTTCTTC.

The chain has TRBV7-2 and TRBJ1-6, with 7 bases fitting TRBD1. There are 14 residues in the CDR3. Germline V gives CDR1 SGHTA, CDR2 FQGNSA. The junction had 3 bases not matched to a gene; V was cut back by 6 bases and J by 4 bases. Written as DNA, the CDR3 is TGTGCCAGCAGAGGGACAGCTTATAATTCACCCCTCCACTTT. Translation: CASRGTAYNSPLHF.

This clone was observed a handful of times. J is TRBJ1-1 and V is TRBV6-5; D might be TRBD1 (5 bases). Germline CDR1 MNHEY, CDR2 SVGAGI. The CDR3 covers 13 residues. V lost 7 bases to trimming and J lost 3 bases, with 12 bases between them. CDR3 loop: CASIKRGHTEAFF. CDR3 nucleotides: TGTGCCAGCATCAAAAGGGGTCACACTGAAGCTTTCTTT.

The DNA of the CDR3 is TGTGCCAGCTCAATAGGACAGGGGATGACTGAAAAACTGTTTTTT. This translates into CASSIGQGMTEKLFF. The gene calls are TRBV18 and TRBJ1-4; 9 bases are a match to TRBD1. The junction had 8 bases not matched to a gene; V was cut back by 5 bases and J by 7 bases. The CDR3 length is 15 residues. Germline-derived CDR1 and CDR2 are KGHSH and LQKENI.

This chain connects TRBV29-1 to TRBJ2-3; D unresolved. Looked up from germline, CDR1 is SQVTM and CDR2 is ANQGSEA. The length of the CDR3 is 12 residues. The V and J ends lost 5 bases and 1 base respectively, with 7 bases between them. The CDR3 coding sequence is TGCAGCGTTAGCCGGGGCACAGATACGCAGTATTTT. It specifies CSVSRGTDTQYF.

The J gene is TRBJ1-1, the V gene TRBV9; no reliable D call. There are 12 residues in the CDR3. V lost 0 bases and J lost 7, with 7 bases in between. Germline V lookup: CDR1 SGDLS, CDR2 YYNGEE. The CDR3 reads CASSVERDEAFF. CDR3 sequence (DNA): TGTGCCAGCAGCGTAGAGAGGGATGAAGCTTTCTTT.

This clone was seen once. This chain connects TRBV11-2 to TRBJ2-3; weak D call: TRBD1 (6 bases). V lost 5 bases to trimming and J lost 5 bases, with 14 bases between them. Germline V CDR1 and CDR2: SGHAT, FQNNGV. There are 14 residues in the CDR3. The CDR3 protein is CASSRVGGQDTQYF. Here the CDR3 DNA reads TGTGCCAGCAGCCGTGTAGGGGGTCAAGATACGCAGTATTTT.

This clone is medium-sized within its sample. The chain joins TRBV5-1 to TRBJ1-6; no clear D. The CDR3 is made up of 14 amino acids. Between the trimmed V and J ends, which lost 0 bases and 7 bases, there was a span of 8 bases. In germline, CDR1 is SGHRS, CDR2 YFSETQ. The CDR3 nucleotides read TGCGCCAGCAGCTTGGACGCGGTAAATTCACCCCTCCACTTT. Its translation is CASSLDAVNSPLHF.

For this clone: This specimen includes other DNA sequences encoding the same CDR3. The rearrangement links TRBV5-1 to TRBJ2-7; the match to TRBD2 covers 7 bases. The V segment lost 2 bases and the J segment 0 bases; nucleotides outside the gene matches: 2. The CDR3 contains 14 residues. Germline CDR1 is SGHRS and CDR2 is YFSETQ. CDR3 nucleotide sequence: TGCGCCAGCAGCTTATCTAGCGGCTCCTACGAGCAGTACTTC. Amino acids: CASSLSSGSYEQYF.

The genes are TRBV7-9 and TRBJ1-5; possibly TRBD1 for D (5 bases). The CDR3 has 14 amino acids. V gave up 1 base and J gave up 7 bases, with 11 bases separating them. In germline, CDR1 is SEHNR, CDR2 FQNEAQ (reference sequence). CDR3 region: CASSLEGQGQPQHF. The CDR3 DNA sequence: TGTGCCAGCAGCTTAGAGGGGCAGGGACAGCCCCAGCATTTT.

The chain links TRBV28 to TRBJ1-1; 8 bases fit TRBD1. The CDR3 runs to 14 residues. V gave up 4 bases and J gave up 3 bases; unmatched junction bases: 4. CDR1 is MDHEN and CDR2 is SYDVKM in the germline V gene. CDR3 sequence reads: CASSSAGGHTEAFF. CDR3 DNA sequence: TGTGCCAGCAGTTCGGCAGGGGGCCACACTGAAGCTTTCTTT.

The V and J genes are TRBV2 and TRBJ2-5; 8 nucleotides align to TRBD2. Per the germline V gene, CDR1 is SNHLY and CDR2 is FYNNEI. Trimming took 1 base from V and 1 from J; bases not matched to a gene: 2. The CDR3 contains 15 residues. CDR3 in DNA: TGTGCCAGCAGTGAAGATAGCGGGATCCAAGAGACCCAGTACTTC. Translated, it gives CASSEDSGIQETQYF.